The 24 T cell receptor beta chains given below trace back to one sample, sequenced in a study of T-cell memory formation after mild COVID-19. TCRdb ran MiXCR on the 5' RACE reads and lists one entry per CDR3 protein. This sample carries about 400,000 distinct CDR3 sequences, about 22% of them seen once, and the ten largest clones take around 12%. Input material: PBMCs or a T cell subset sorted from them (not recorded which). The receptors come from an adult woman who had mild COVID-19 (a few samples of this study predate the infection). Cell type and time point are not known.

This clonotype was recorded a few times. The gene calls are TRBV13 and TRBJ2-1; D is possibly TRBD2 (6 bases). The CDR3 consists of 16 residues. Per the germline V gene, CDR1 is PRHDT and CDR2 is FYEKMQ (reference sequence). V was shortened by 5 bases and J by 5 bases, with 19 bases between the two germline ends. The CDR3 bases are TGTGCCAGCAGCGCTAGATTCGGGAGTCCCCACAATGAGCAGTTCTTC. This codes for CASSARFGSPHNEQFF.

The CDR3 loop is CASNLGPGAEAFF. CDR3 DNA: TGCGCCAGCAACCTGGGCCCGGGAGCCGAAGCTTTCTTT. This chain links TRBV5-1 with TRBJ1-1, with no clear D. Germline lookup yields CDR1 SGHRS and CDR2 YFSETQ. Trimming stripped 6 bases from V and 8 bases from J, with 17 bases between. This CDR3 comprises 13 residues.

The chain employs TRBV5-6 and TRBJ2-7; D is perhaps TRBD1 (6 bases). This CDR3 is 14 amino acids long. Germline V lookup: CDR1 SGHDT, CDR2 YYEEEE. V lost 4 bases to trimming and J lost 4 bases, with 15 bases between them. CDR3 DNA: TGTGCCAGCAGCGCTACTACAGGGCAGTACGAGCAGTACTTC. It translates to CASSATTGQYEQYF.

This clonotype was recorded a few times. V gene TRBV7-2 combines with J gene TRBJ1-2, with D perhaps TRBD1 (5 bases). Germline V gene sequence: CDR1 SGHTA, CDR2 FQGNSA. V was clipped by 6 bases and J by 8 bases, with 16 bases between them. The CDR3 spans 13 residues. This CDR3 reads CASRLTGTGGYTF. The CDR3 bases are TGTGCCAGCAGACTCACAGGAACGGGAGGCTACACCTTC. The full variable domain, in which reference TRBV7-2 and TRBJ1-2 provide the parts outside the CDR3, is GAGVSQSPSNKVTEKGKDVELRCDPISGHTALYWYRQSLGQGLEFLIYFQGNSAPDKSGLPSDRFSAERTGGSVSTLTIQRTQQEDSAVYLCASRLTGTGGYTFGSGTRLTVV.

The chain joins TRBV6-2 or TRBV6-3 to TRBJ1-3; no clear D gene. Trimming cost V 2 bases and J 0 bases, with 5 bases left between them. Germline V CDR1 and CDR2: MNHEY, SVGEGT. The CDR3 covers 14 residues. The CDR3 sequence: CASSYAGSGNTIYF. In DNA, the CDR3 is TGTGCCAGCAGTTACGCCGGCTCTGGAAACACCATATATTTT.

This clonotype was seen a handful of times. The rearrangement joins TRBV24-1 to TRBJ2-7; D gene ambiguous. The length of the CDR3 is 15 residues. The V gene's germline CDR1 is KGHDR and CDR2 SFDVKD. Trimming stripped 2 bases from V and 0 bases from J, with 10 bases between. CDR3: CATSDSQTNSYEQYF. CDR3 DNA sequence: TGTGCCACCAGTGATTCCCAGACCAACTCCTACGAGCAGTACTTC.

The rearrangement joins TRBV6-5 to TRBJ1-1, with D possibly matching TRBD1 (5 bases). Germline V gene sequence: CDR1 MNHEY, CDR2 SVGAGI. V dropped 5 bases and J dropped 1 base, with 11 bases sitting between them. CDR3 length: 14 amino acids. DNA for the CDR3: TGTGCCAGCAGTCTAGGACACAGGAACACTGAAGCTTTCTTT. Residues: CASSLGHRNTEAFF.

This clonotype was counted a few times. The chain employs TRBV20-1 and TRBJ2-3; a possible D gene is TRBD1 (5 bases). V lost 5 bases to trimming and J lost 7 bases, with 19 bases between them. The CDR3 is made up of 14 amino acids. Germline assignment: CDR1 DFQATT and CDR2 SNEGSKA (reference sequence). CDR3 protein: CSAPQGGALNTQYF. CDR3 nucleotides: TGCAGTGCTCCCCAGGGTGGGGCCCTTAATACGCAGTATTTT.

The chain uses TRBV29-1 and TRBJ1-2; 7 nucleotides align to TRBD1. The CDR3 is made up of 13 amino acids. Germline values: CDR1 SQVTM, CDR2 ANQGSEA. V dropped 8 bases and J dropped 6; count of bases not matched to a gene: 12. CDR3 amino acids: CSSGTGQDNGYTF. The CDR3 DNA is TGCAGCTCCGGAACCGGACAGGACAATGGCTACACCTTC. The variable domain in full, with the rest retrieved from reference TRBV29-1 and TRBJ1-2, is SAVISQKPSRDICQRGTSLTIQCQVDSQVTMMFWYRQQPGQSLTLIATANQGSEATYESGFVIDKFPISRPNLTFSTLTVSNMSPEDSSIYLCSSGTGQDNGYTFGSGTRLTVV.

V usage is TRBV7-9 and J usage is TRBJ1-1, with TRBD1 matching over 8 bases. CDR3 length: 17 amino acids. The V segment lost 5 bases and the J segment 2 bases; nucleotides outside the gene matches: 13. Germline V gene sequence: CDR1 SEHNR, CDR2 FQNEAQ (reference sequence). CDR3 sequence (DNA): TGTGCCAGCAGCGACACCCGACAGGGGTGGGTAAACACTGAAGCTTTCTTT. Its translation: CASSDTRQGWVNTEAFF. The full variable domain, with the rest looked up from reference TRBV7-9 and TRBJ1-1, is DTGVSQNPRHKITKRGQNVTFRCDPISEHNRLYWYRQTLGQGPEFLTYFQNEAQLEKSRLLSDRFSAERPKGSFSTLEIQRTEQGDSAMYLCASSDTRQGWVNTEAFFGQGTRLTVV.

This rearrangement joins TRBV5-1 to TRBJ2-5, with 11 bases aligning to TRBD2. Germline-derived CDR1 and CDR2 are SGHRS and YFSETQ. CDR3 length: 15 amino acids. Losses at the gene ends were 4 bases for V and 2 bases for J; bases not matched to a gene: 4. The chain's CDR3 is CASSRTSGQQETQYF. CDR3 DNA: TGCGCCAGCAGCCGGACTAGCGGGCAGCAAGAGACCCAGTACTTC.

The V and J genes are TRBV5-1 and TRBJ2-2; 10 nucleotides agree with TRBD1. With 4 bases clipped from V and 4 bases from J, the junction kept 7 bases outside the gene matches. Germline assignment: CDR1 SGHRS and CDR2 YFSETQ. CDR3 length equals 16 residues. The DNA for the CDR3 is TGCGCCAGCAGCGCGACAGGGGGCGCGGGCACCGGGGAGCTGTTTTTT. This encodes CASSATGGAGTGELFF.

This clonotype was seen a few times. This sequence joins TRBV4-1 and TRBJ2-7; 9 bases are shared with TRBD2. Losses at the gene ends were 4 bases for V and 3 bases for J; bases not matched to a gene: 16. Germline V gene sequence: CDR1 MGHRA, CDR2 YSYEKL. The CDR3 sequence is 18 residues long. The CDR3 sequence is CASSPYDLAGKGRYEQYF. CDR3 DNA sequence: TGCGCCAGCAGCCCGTACGACCTAGCGGGGAAAGGTCGCTACGAGCAGTACTTC.

This sequence joins TRBV6-2 or TRBV6-3 and TRBJ2-3; D is unresolved. Germline V lookup: CDR1 MNHEY, CDR2 SVGEGT. The ends were cut back, 8 bases at V and 2 bases at J, with 14 bases in the middle. The CDR3 is made up of 14 amino acids. The CDR3, as DNA: TGTGCCAGCCTAGACCGGTATGACACAGATACGCAGTATTTT. It translates to CASLDRYDTDTQYF.

The V and J genes are TRBV19 and TRBJ1-6; D unclear. CDR1 and CDR2 from the germline V gene are LNHDA and SQIVND (reference sequence). Trimming cost V 6 bases and J 6 bases, with 18 bases left between them. This CDR3 has 16 residues. The CDR3 DNA is TGTGCCAGTAGGGGCTCCCCAGGATCCCTTAATTCACCCCTCCACTTT. Protein: CASRGSPGSLNSPLHF.

The chain combines TRBV10-3 with TRBJ2-7; D is uncertain. Trimming shortened V by 6 bases and J by 5 bases, and 11 bases separated the two germline ends. Germline V gene sequence: CDR1 ENHRY, CDR2 SYGVKD. This CDR3 is 12 amino acids long. CDR3 in DNA: TGTGCCATCAGCCTAGATTTCCACGAGCAGTACTTC. Protein sequence: CAISLDFHEQYF.

This clonotype was observed a handful of times. V is TRBV5-1 and J is TRBJ1-2; a possible D gene is TRBD1 (5 bases). V lost 0 bases and J lost 6, with 6 bases in between. This CDR3 spans 12 amino acids. Germline CDR1 reads SGHRS; CDR2 reads YFSETQ. The CDR3 DNA follows: TGCGCCAGCAGCTTGGACAGGAATGGCTACACCTTC. Translating gives CASSLDRNGYTF.

The rearrangement links TRBV24-1 to TRBJ2-1, with D possibly matching TRBD1 (6 bases). This CDR3 is 17 amino acids long. Trimming stripped 4 bases from V and 1 base from J, with 16 bases between. CDR1 and CDR2 from the germline V gene are KGHDR and SFDVKD. Here the CDR3 reads CATSETGQRRSYNEQFF. The CDR3 DNA sequence: TGTGCCACCAGTGAGACCGGACAGAGAAGGTCCTACAATGAGCAGTTCTTC.

V usage is TRBV12-3 or TRBV12-4 and J usage is TRBJ2-2, with 9 bases lining up with TRBD1. V was pared by 5 bases and J by 5 bases, with 6 bases of the junction left unmatched. CDR3 size: 15 residues. CDR3 nucleotides: TGTGCCAGCAGTCCGGGACAGGGACGAACCGGGGAGCTGTTTTTT. It translates to CASSPGQGRTGELFF.

This clonotype was observed a few times. The chain is built from TRBV18 and TRBJ2-5; tentative D call: TRBD1 (6 bases). CDR1 KGHSH and CDR2 LQKENI come from the germline V gene. This CDR3 is 11 amino acids long. The V end was cut by 7 bases, the J end by 14 bases, with 17 bases between. For the CDR3, the DNA is TGTGCCAGCTTAGGACAGACCGGACCTTACTTC. Amino acids: CASLGQTGPYF.

In this sample, this clonotype turned up a few times. The gene calls are TRBV4-2 and TRBJ2-1; TRBD1 is a possible D gene (5 bases). Germline assignment: CDR1 LGHNA and CDR2 YNFKEQ. V was cut by 0 bases and J by 0 bases, with 9 bases left in between. CDR3 length: 16 amino acids. Here the CDR3 DNA reads TGTGCCAGCAGCCAAGAGGGGCAGAGCTCCTACAATGAGCAGTTCTTC. Protein: CASSQEGQSSYNEQFF.

This clonotype has only a few counts. V and J are TRBV6-5 and TRBJ2-1; D is perhaps TRBD1 (6 bases). This CDR3 is 14 amino acids long. CDR1 is MNHEY, CDR2 SVGAGI, per germline. V lost 2 bases and J lost 7, with 12 bases in between. Written as DNA, the CDR3 is TGTGCCAGCAGTTACCGGCAGGGGTGGAATGAGCAGTTCTTC. Encoded protein: CASSYRQGWNEQFF.

This clonotype was detected only a few times. The gene calls are TRBV7-8 and TRBJ2-4; D is ambiguous. CDR3 length: 16 residues. Germline assignment: CDR1 SGHVS and CDR2 FQNEAQ. Trimming removed 2 bases at V and 5 bases at J, with 16 bases between. This CDR3 reads CASSLWSRTQENIQYF. The CDR3 DNA follows: TGTGCCAGCAGCTTATGGAGCAGGACCCAAGAAAACATTCAGTACTTC.

The V gene is TRBV11-2, the J gene TRBJ1-2; TRBD1 matches 7 bases. The V gene end was trimmed by 5 bases and the J gene end by 2 bases; junction bases not matched to a gene: 5. Germline values: CDR1 SGHAT, CDR2 FQNNGV. The length of the CDR3 is 14 residues. The DNA for the CDR3 is TGTGCCAGCAGCACCATGACAGGGAACTATGGCTACACCTTC. Protein product: CASSTMTGNYGYTF.